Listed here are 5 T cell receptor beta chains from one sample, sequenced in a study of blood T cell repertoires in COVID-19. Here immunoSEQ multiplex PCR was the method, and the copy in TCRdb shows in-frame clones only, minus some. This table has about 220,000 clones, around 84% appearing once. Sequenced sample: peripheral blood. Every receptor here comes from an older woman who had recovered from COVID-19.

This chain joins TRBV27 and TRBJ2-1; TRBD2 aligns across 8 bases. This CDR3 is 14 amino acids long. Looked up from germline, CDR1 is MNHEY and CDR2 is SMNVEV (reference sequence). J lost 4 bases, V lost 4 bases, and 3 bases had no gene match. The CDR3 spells CASSSQRGYNEQFF. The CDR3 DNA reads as TGTGCCAGCAGTTCCCAGCGGGGGTACAATGAGCAGTTCTTC.

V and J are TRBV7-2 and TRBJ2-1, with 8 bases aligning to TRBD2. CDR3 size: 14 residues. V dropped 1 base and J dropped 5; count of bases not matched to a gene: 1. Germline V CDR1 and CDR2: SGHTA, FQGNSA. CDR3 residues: CASSLVAGHNEQFF. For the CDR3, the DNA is TGTGCCAGCAGCTTAGTAGCGGGGCACAATGAGCAGTTCTTC.

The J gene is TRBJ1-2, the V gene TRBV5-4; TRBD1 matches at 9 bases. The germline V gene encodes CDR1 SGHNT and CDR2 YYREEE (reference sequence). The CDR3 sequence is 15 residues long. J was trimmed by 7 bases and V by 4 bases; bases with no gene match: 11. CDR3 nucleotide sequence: TGTGCCAGCAGCAAGTGGGACAGGGACAGCGGTGGCTACACCTTC. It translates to CASSKWDRDSGGYTF. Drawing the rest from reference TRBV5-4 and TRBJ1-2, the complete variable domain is ETGVTQSPTHLIKTRGQQVTLRCSSQSGHNTVSWYQQALGQGPQFIFQYYREEENGRGNFPPRFSGLQFPNYSSELNVNALELDDSALYLCASSKWDRDSGGYTFGSGTRLTVV.

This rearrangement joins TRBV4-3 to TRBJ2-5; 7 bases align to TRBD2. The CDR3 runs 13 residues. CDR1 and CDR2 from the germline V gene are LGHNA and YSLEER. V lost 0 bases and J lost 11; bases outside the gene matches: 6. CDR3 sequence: CASSQDRGGVQYF. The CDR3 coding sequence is TGCGCCAGCAGCCAAGATCGGGGAGGGGTGCAGTACTTC.

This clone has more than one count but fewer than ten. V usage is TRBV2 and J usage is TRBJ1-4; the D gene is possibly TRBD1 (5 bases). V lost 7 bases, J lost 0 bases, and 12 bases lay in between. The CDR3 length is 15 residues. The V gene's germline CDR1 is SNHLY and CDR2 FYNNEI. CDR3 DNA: TGTGCCAGCACGGTCGGGGGAGCAACTAATGAAAAACTGTTTTTT. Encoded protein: CASTVGGATNEKLFF.